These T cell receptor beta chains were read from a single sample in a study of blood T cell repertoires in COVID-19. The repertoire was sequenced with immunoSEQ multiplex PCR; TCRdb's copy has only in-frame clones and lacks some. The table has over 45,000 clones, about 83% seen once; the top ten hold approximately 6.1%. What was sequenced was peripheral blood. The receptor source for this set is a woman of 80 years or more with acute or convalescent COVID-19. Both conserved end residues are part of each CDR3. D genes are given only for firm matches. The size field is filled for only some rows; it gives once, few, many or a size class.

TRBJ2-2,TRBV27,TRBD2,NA,CASTTSGGAFGELFF,TGTGCCAGCACAACTAGCGGGGGGGCCTTCGGGGAGCTGTTTTTT
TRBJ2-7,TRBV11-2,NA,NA,CASSLARGAYEQYF,TGTGCCAGCAGCTTAGCCAGGGGTGCCTACGAGCAGTACTTC
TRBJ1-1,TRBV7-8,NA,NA,CASSLRLRTEAFF,TGTGCCAGCAGCTTACGGCTCAGGACTGAAGCTTTCTTT
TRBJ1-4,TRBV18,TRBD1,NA,CASSRLATGDKATNEKLFF,TGTGCCAGCTCCCGATTGGCGACAGGGGATAAGGCAACTAATGAAAAACTGTTTTTT
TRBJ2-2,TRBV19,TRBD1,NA,CASTVPGTGGRGELFF,TGTGCCAGTACTGTGCCCGGGACAGGGGGCCGCGGGGAGCTGTTTTTT
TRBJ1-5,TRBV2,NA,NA,CASSEDRAGQHF,TGTGCCAGCAGTGAAGACAGGGCGGGCCAGCATTTT
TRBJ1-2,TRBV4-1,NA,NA,CASSQEGQTYGYTF,TGCGCCAGCAGCCAAGAAGGACAGACCTATGGCTACACCTTC
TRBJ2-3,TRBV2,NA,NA,CAIIPGVATNTQYF,TGTGCCATCATCCCAGGGGTTGCTACTAATACGCAGTATTTT
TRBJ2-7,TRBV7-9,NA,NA,CASRSTETVYGYEQYF,TGTGCCAGCAGATCAACGGAGACAGTCTATGGCTACGAGCAGTACTTC
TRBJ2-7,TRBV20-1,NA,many,CSARTAYEQYF,TGCAGTGCTAGGACAGCCTACGAGCAGTACTTC
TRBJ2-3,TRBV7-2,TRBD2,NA,CASSSPTSATDTQYF,TGTGCCAGCAGCTCCCCGACTAGCGCGACCGATACGCAGTATTTT
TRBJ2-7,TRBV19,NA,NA,CASSKDNSYEQYF,TGTGCCAGTAGTAAAGATAACAGCTACGAGCAGTACTTC
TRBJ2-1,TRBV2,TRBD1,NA,CASSGQGVNEQFF,TGTGCCAGCAGTGGACAGGGTGTAAATGAGCAGTTCTTC
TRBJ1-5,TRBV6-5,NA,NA,CATATGRTQPQHF,TGTGCCACCGCCACAGGGCGTACTCAGCCCCAGCATTTT
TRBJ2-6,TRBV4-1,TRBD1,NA,CASSQAPRTGVSGANVLTF,TGCGCCAGCAGCCAGGCCCCCCGGACAGGGGTCTCTGGGGCCAACGTCCTGACTTTC
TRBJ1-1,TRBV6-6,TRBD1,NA,CASSYRQGDTEAFF,TGTGCCAGCAGTTACAGACAGGGGGACACTGAAGCTTTCTTT
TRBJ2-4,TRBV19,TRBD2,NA,CASSIGPAGGLIQYF,TGTGCCAGTAGTATCGGCCCCGCGGGGGGGCTCATTCAGTACTTC
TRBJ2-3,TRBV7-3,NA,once,CASSLDSSTDTQYF,TGTGCCAGCAGCTTAGACAGTAGCACAGATACGCAGTATTTT
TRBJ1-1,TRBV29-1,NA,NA,CSAQNPGNTEAFF,TGCAGCGCCCAGAACCCAGGGAACACTGAAGCTTTCTTT
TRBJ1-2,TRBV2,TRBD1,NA,CASRERSGTGMGGYTF,TGTGCCAGCAGGGAACGCTCCGGGACAGGGATGGGAGGCTACACCTTC
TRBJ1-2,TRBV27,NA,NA,CASSLTYNNYGYTF,TGTGCCAGCAGTTTAACATACAATAACTATGGCTACACCTTC
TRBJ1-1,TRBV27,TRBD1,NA,CASSKKTGRTEAFF,TGTGCCAGCAGTAAAAAGACAGGGCGGACTGAAGCTTTCTTT
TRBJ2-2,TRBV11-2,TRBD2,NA,CASSWTSGGATGELFF,TGTGCCAGCAGCTGGACTAGCGGGGGGGCCACCGGGGAGCTGTTTTTT
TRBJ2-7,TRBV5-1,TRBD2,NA,CASSLREGEQYF,TGCGCCAGCAGCTTAAGGGAGGGCGAGCAGTACTTC
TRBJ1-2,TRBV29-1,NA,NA,CSVDPTGIGEGYTF,TGCAGCGTCGACCCTACCGGGATCGGGGAGGGCTACACCTTC
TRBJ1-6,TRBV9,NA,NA,CASSVAGHSYNSPLHF,TGTGCCAGCAGCGTCGCAGGGCACTCCTATAATTCACCCCTCCACTTT